This passage covers 9 T cell receptor beta chains from one sample sequenced in a study of blood T cell repertoires in COVID-19. Repertoires were generated with immunoSEQ multiplex PCR, while TCRdb's copy carries only in-frame clones and drops some. This table holds over 30,000 clones, approximately 91% found once. Sequencing was carried out using peripheral blood. The receptors derive from a man aged 65 to 79 with active COVID-19.

The rearrangement joins TRBV28 to TRBJ2-1; 9 bases line up with TRBD1. The CDR3 consists of 16 residues. Germline-derived CDR1 and CDR2 are MDHEN and SYDVKM. After removal of 5 bases from V and 9 bases from J, the junction contained 14 bases not matched to a gene. The CDR3 region is CASSPQTGGLWGEQFF. The CDR3 DNA sequence: TGTGCCAGCAGTCCCCAGACAGGGGGATTGTGGGGTGAGCAGTTCTTC.

This clone was found a few times. The gene calls are TRBV3-1 (or the pseudogene TRBV3-2) and TRBJ1-3, with D hard to call. Trimming pared 7 bases from V and 0 bases from J, leaving 10 bases between. Germline V gene lookup returns CDR1 LGHDT and CDR2 YNNKEL (reference sequence). The CDR3 runs to 14 residues. The CDR3 sequence: CASTPQASGNTIYF. The CDR3 DNA reads TGTGCCAGCACCCCCCAGGCCTCTGGAAACACCATATATTTT.

The V gene is TRBV24-1, the J gene TRBJ1-1, with a weak D call TRBD1 (5 bases). Germline-derived CDR1 and CDR2 are KGHDR and SFDVKD. This CDR3 is 12 amino acids long. The V end was cut by 3 bases, the J end by 10 bases, with 11 bases between. The CDR3 protein is CATSDMGLRAFF. The DNA of the CDR3 is TGTGCCACCAGTGATATGGGGCTAAGAGCTTTCTTT.

This clone was observed a single time. This chain joins TRBV5-1 and TRBJ1-2; D is unresolved. Per germline, CDR1 SGHRS and CDR2 YFSETQ. V lost 4 bases, J lost 5 bases, and 9 bases lay in between. The CDR3 runs 12 residues. Here the CDR3 reads CASSLGNYGYTF. The CDR3 nucleotides are TGCGCCAGCAGCCTCGGGAATTATGGCTACACCTTC.

This chain links TRBV6-2 or TRBV6-3 with TRBJ2-2; 8 bases are a match to TRBD2. The trim removed 6 bases at V and 4 bases at J, leaving 4 bases unmatched. This CDR3 has 14 residues. CDR1 is MNHEY and CDR2 is SVGEGT in the germline V gene. In DNA form, the CDR3 reads TGTGCCAGCAGCCGACTAGCGAGCACCGGGGAGCTGTTTTTT. Its protein is CASSRLASTGELFF.

The count of this clone is one. This rearrangement joins TRBV12-5 to TRBJ1-2; TRBD1 matches at 7 bases. Germline trimming cut 4 bases from V and 4 bases from J; bases unmatched to any gene: 9. The CDR3 length is 15 residues. The germline V gene encodes CDR1 LGHNT and CDR2 FRNRAP. The CDR3 here is CASGSGTAISYGYTF. CDR3 sequence (DNA): TGTGCTAGTGGTTCCGGGACAGCGATTTCCTATGGCTACACCTTC. The entire variable domain, with the rest obtained from reference TRBV12-5 and TRBJ1-2, is as follows: DARVTQTPRHKVTEMGQEVTMRCQPILGHNTVFWYRQTMMQGLELLAYFRNRAPLDDSGMPKDRFSAEMPDATLATLKIQPSEPRDSAVYFCASGSGTAISYGYTFGSGTRLTVV.

The chain employs TRBV14 and TRBJ1-2; D is perhaps TRBD1 (6 bases). The CDR3 runs 13 residues. V gave up 1 base and J gave up 8 bases, with 11 bases separating them. Germline CDR1 SGHDN, CDR2 FVKESK. CDR3 bases: TGTGCCAGCAGCCAAGTACAGGGTGGCGGCTACACCTTC. Its protein product is CASSQVQGGGYTF.

This chain joins TRBV28 and TRBJ1-5; a possible D gene is TRBD1 (6 bases). V was clipped by 0 bases and J by 3 bases, with 12 bases between them. CDR3 size: 16 residues. CDR1 is MDHEN and CDR2 is SYDVKM in the germline V gene. The CDR3 is CASSLWGQPLNQPQHF. In DNA, the CDR3 is TGTGCCAGCAGTTTATGGGGACAACCTCTCAATCAGCCCCAGCATTTT.

This clone is a singleton in its sample. This CDR3 is CASSPRLADETQYF. The CDR3 nucleotides read TGTGCCAGCTCACCAAGGCTAGCAGATGAGACCCAGTACTTC. The gene calls are TRBV18 and TRBJ2-5; a possible D gene is TRBD2 (5 bases). Trimming removed 2 bases at V and 5 bases at J, with 12 bases between. This CDR3 spans 14 amino acids. From germline, CDR1 is KGHSH and CDR2 LQKENI.